Sequencing of this TCR beta chain was carried out in a study of regulatory and conventional T cells in RAG deficiency. TCRdb's table, derived via immunoSEQ multiplex PCR, lists solely in-frame clones and lacks some. Of approximately 48,000 clones listed, 85% to 90% are singletons. CDR1 is LNHDA and CDR2 is SQIVND in the germline V gene (reference sequence). This CDR3 has 15 residues. V lost 4 bases to trimming and J lost 6 bases; unmatched junction nucleotides: 4. Conventional CD4+ T cells were sorted from blood as CD25-low CD127-high cells. In addition, the sample was reused for a study of regulatory T cells. That work states: Amplification used 52 TRBV primers and 13 TRBJ primers.

The chain has TRBV19 and TRBJ1-6, with TRBD1 identical over 9 bases. Sequencing was carried out using CD4+ effector T cells sorted from blood. This sequence was found in a human donor in good health. The CDR3 sequence: CASSTGTGINSPLHF. The CDR3 region has the DNA TGTGCCAGTAGTACGGGGACAGGGATTAATTCACCCCTCCACTTT.